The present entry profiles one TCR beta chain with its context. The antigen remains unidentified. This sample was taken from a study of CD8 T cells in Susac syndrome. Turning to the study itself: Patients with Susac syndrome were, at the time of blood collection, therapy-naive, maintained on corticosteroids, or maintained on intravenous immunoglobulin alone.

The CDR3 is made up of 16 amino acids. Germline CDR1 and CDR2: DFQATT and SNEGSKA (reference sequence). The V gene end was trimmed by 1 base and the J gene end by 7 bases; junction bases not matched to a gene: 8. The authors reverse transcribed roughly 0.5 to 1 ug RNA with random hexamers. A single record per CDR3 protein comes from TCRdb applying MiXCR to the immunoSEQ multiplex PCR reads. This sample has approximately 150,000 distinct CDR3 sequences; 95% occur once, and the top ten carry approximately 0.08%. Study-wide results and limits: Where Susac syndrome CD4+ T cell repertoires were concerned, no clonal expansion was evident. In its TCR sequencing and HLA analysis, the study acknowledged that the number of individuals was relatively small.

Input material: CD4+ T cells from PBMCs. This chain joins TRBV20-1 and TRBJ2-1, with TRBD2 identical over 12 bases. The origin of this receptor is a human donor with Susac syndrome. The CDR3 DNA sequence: TGCAGTGCTAGAGGCACTAGCGGGGGGCCTAGGAATGAGCAGTTCTTC. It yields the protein CSARGTSGGPRNEQFF.